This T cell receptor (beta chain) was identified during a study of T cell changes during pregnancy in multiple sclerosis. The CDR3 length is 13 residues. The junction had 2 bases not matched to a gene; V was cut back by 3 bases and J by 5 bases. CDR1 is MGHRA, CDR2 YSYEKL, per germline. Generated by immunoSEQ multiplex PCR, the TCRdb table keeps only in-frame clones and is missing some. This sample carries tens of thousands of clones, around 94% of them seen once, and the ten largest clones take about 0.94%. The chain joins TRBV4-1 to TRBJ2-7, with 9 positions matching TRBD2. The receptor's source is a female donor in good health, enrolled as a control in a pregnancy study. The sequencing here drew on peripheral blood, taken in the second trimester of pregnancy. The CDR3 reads CASSQIAGDEQYF. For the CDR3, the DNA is TGCGCCAGCAGCCAGATAGCGGGAGACGAGCAGTACTTC.